This TCR beta chain was recovered during a study of a mutant IDH1 vaccine in newly diagnosed glioma. For the study at large: Initiation of the vaccine course occurred 4-6 weeks after radiotherapy alone, or alongside temozolomide cycles. V12 took place at week 35, and V13 at week 47. Study conclusions and caveats: It seemed that pseudoprogression was not linked to changes in the top peripheral T cell clonotypes.

V was trimmed by 8 bases and J by 9 bases, leaving 25 bases between them. Germline CDR1 SQVTM, CDR2 ANQGSEA. The CDR3 has 14 amino acids. As to this clone: Its antigen is undetermined.

Time point noted: week 35, safety follow-up. One vaccine dose held 300 ug of mutant IDH1 20-mer peptide and came with topical imiquimod. All eight of the vaccinations patients received fell in weeks 1, 3, 5, 7, 11, 15, 19 and 23. Measured with immunoSEQ multiplex PCR; TCRdb has only the in-frame clones, and not every one. The sample shows tens of thousands of clones, about 82% of them seen only once. The sequences come from PBMCs, collected from a glioma patient whose treatment included an IDH1 peptide vaccine. The TCR sequence derives from a man aged 40-50 years with glioma. The V gene is TRBV29-1, the J gene TRBJ1-1, with TRBD1 as a possible D gene (6 bases). The CDR3 DNA reads as TGCAGCTTCAAAGGGGGGATATACCCCGGGCAAGCTTTCTTT. This sequence encodes CSFKGGIYPGQAFF.